This T cell receptor beta chain was captured by sequencing in a study of long-term antiretroviral therapy in people with HIV. Study context: Sampling started about a decade before the 2015 immediate-ART recommendation.

The CDR3 has 16 amino acids. J gave up 6 bases and V 3 bases, and 10 bases lay outside the gene matches. Germline-derived CDR1 and CDR2 are SEHNR and FQNEAQ (reference sequence). Each donor provided at least one pre-ART PBMC sample and at least two post-ART PBMC samples. Assay version v3.0 of immunoSEQ was used, and it was run at survey level. Libraries were prepared by immunoSEQ multiplex PCR; TCRdb keeps only in-frame clonotypes and omits some of them. The sample holds around 34,000 clones; roughly 76% are singletons and the top ten take over 4%. This clone is a singleton in its sample. The gene calls are TRBV7-9 and TRBJ2-1; TRBD2 matches at 8 bases. Sequenced material: unsorted PBMCs, taken 1.5 years after starting antiretroviral therapy. This TCR was recovered from a man aged 18 to 30 with HIV. CDR3 residues: CASSFSGTRNLNEQFF. The DNA for the CDR3 is TGTGCCAGCAGCTTTTCTGGGACTAGAAATCTCAATGAGCAGTTCTTC.